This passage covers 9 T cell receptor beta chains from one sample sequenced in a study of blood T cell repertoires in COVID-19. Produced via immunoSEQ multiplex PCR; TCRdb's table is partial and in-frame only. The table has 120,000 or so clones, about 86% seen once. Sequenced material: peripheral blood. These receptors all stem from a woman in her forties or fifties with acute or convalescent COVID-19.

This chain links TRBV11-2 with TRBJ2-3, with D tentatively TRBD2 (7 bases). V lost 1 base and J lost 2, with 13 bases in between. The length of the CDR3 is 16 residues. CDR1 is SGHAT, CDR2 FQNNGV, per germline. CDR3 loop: CASSLGAGAYTDTQYF. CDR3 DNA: TGTGCCAGCAGCTTAGGGGCGGGGGCGTACACAGATACGCAGTATTTT.

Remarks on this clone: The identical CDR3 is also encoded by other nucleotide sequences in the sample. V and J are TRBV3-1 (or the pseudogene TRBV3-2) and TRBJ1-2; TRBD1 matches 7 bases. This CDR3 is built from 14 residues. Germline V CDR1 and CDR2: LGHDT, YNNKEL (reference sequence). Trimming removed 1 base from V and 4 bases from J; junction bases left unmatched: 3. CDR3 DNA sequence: TGTGCCAGCAGCCAAGCCGACAGGGCCTATGGCTACACCTTC. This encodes CASSQADRAYGYTF.

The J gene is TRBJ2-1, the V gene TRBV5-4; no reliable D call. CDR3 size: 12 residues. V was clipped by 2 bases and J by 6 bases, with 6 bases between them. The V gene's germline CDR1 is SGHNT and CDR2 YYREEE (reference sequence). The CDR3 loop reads CASSFGGNEQFF. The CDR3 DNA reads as TGTGCCAGCAGCTTCGGCGGCAATGAGCAGTTCTTC.

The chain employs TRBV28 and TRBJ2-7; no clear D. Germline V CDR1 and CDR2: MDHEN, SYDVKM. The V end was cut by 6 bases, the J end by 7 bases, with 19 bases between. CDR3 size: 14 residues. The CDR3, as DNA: TGTGCCAGCAGGAGGCATGGTAGATCGGGTGAGCAGTACTTC. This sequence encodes CASRRHGRSGEQYF.

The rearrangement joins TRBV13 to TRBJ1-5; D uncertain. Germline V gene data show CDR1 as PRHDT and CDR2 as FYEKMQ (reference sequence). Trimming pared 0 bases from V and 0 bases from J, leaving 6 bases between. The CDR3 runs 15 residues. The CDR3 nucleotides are TGTGCCAGCAGCTTAGGACAAAATAGCAATCAGCCCCAGCATTTT. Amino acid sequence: CASSLGQNSNQPQHF.

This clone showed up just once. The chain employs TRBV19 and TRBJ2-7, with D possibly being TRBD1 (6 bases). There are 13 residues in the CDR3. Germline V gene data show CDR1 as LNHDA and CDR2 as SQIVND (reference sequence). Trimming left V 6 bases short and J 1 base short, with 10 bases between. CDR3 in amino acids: CASSHRGSYEQYF. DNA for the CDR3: TGTGCCAGTAGCCATAGGGGGTCCTACGAGCAGTACTTC.

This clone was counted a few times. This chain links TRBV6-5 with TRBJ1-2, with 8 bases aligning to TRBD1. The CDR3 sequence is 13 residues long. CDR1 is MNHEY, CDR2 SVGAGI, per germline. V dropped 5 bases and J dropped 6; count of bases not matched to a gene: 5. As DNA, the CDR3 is TGTGCCAGCAGTCTTACAGGGGGAGATGGCTACACCTTC. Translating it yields CASSLTGGDGYTF.

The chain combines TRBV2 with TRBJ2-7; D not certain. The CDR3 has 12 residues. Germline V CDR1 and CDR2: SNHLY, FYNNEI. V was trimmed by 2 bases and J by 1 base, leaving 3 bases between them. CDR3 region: CASSEQSYEQYF. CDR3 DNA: TGTGCCAGCAGTGAACAGTCCTACGAGCAGTACTTC.

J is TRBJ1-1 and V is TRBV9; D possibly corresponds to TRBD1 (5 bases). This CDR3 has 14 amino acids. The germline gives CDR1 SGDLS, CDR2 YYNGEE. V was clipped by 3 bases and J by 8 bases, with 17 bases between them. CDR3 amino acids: CASSAQTDSTEAFF. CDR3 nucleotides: TGTGCCAGCAGCGCCCAGACAGATTCGACCGAAGCTTTCTTT.